These 13 T cell receptor beta chains were sequenced from one sample in a study of blood T cell repertoires in COVID-19. The assay was immunoSEQ multiplex PCR, and TCRdb's table has in-frame clones only and misses some. The sample records 450,000 or so clones, 70% to 90% being singletons. Material for sequencing was peripheral blood. Every receptor here comes from a woman aged 35 to 49 with COVID-19, enrolled during active disease.

V and J are TRBV27 and TRBJ2-5; 11 bases are a match to TRBD2. This CDR3 is built from 19 residues. The ends lost 2 bases at V and 5 bases at J; junction bases unmatched: 16. The germline gives CDR1 MNHEY, CDR2 SMNVEV (reference sequence). CDR3 sequence reads: CASSLRRTSGSLGGETQYF. In DNA form, the CDR3 reads TGTGCCAGCAGTTTAAGGCGGACTAGCGGGTCCTTGGGGGGTGAGACCCAGTACTTC.

The chain links TRBV2 to TRBJ2-3, with TRBD1 identical over 9 bases. This CDR3 spans 15 amino acids. The J segment lost 0 bases and the V segment lost 6 bases, leaving 4 bases of the junction unmatched. Germline-derived CDR1 and CDR2 are SNHLY and FYNNEI. The CDR3 protein is CASSPGQGSTDTQYF. In nucleotides, the CDR3 is TGTGCCAGCAGCCCGGGACAGGGTAGCACAGATACGCAGTATTTT.

This chain connects TRBV7-2 to TRBJ1-1, with TRBD1 matching over 7 bases. V shed 3 bases, J shed 1 base, and the junction held 8 bases outside the gene matches. The V gene's germline CDR1 is SGHTA and CDR2 FQGNSA. The CDR3 extends over 16 amino acids. This chain's CDR3 is CASSFQGVRGNTEAFF. DNA for the CDR3: TGTGCCAGCAGCTTCCAGGGGGTCAGGGGGAACACTGAAGCTTTCTTT.

Comments on this clone: Other DNA sequences in the same sample also yield this CDR3. The chain uses TRBV28 and TRBJ1-2; unclear D gene. The CDR3 runs to 12 residues. V shed 2 bases and J shed 4 bases, with 5 bases lying between them. In germline, CDR1 is MDHEN, CDR2 SYDVKM. The CDR3 spells CASSLQAYGYTF. The CDR3 DNA follows: TGTGCCAGCAGTTTACAAGCCTATGGCTACACCTTC.

The V and J genes are TRBV4-3 and TRBJ1-1; possibly TRBD1 for D (5 bases). V was trimmed by 0 bases and J by 0 bases, leaving 11 bases between them. CDR1 and CDR2 (germline): LGHNA, YSLEER. The CDR3 covers 16 residues. CDR3 in DNA: TGCGCCAGCAGCCAAGAAGCAGGGTTGTTGAACACTGAAGCTTTCTTT. It translates to CASSQEAGLLNTEAFF.

V and J are TRBV7-2 and TRBJ1-6, with D possibly matching TRBD1 (6 bases). The CDR3 is 15 residues long. Germline lookup yields CDR1 SGHTA and CDR2 FQGNSA. V was trimmed by 6 bases and J by 7 bases, leaving 16 bases between them. The CDR3 protein is CASSSQGPGNSPLHF. The CDR3 DNA is TGTGCCAGCAGTTCACAGGGTCCGGGGAATTCACCCCTCCACTTT.

The V call is TRBV6-4, the J call TRBJ1-5, with 7 bases identical to TRBD1. Germline V gene data show CDR1 as MRHNA and CDR2 as SNTAGT. CDR3 length equals 16 residues. Losses at the gene ends were 2 bases for V and 1 base for J; bases not matched to a gene: 5. CDR3 region: CASSDTHRGSNQPQHF. CDR3 nucleotide sequence: TGTGCCAGCAGTGACACCCACAGGGGAAGCAATCAGCCCCAGCATTTT.

The chain carries TRBV7-2 and TRBJ2-3; 8 nucleotides match TRBD2. V shed 4 bases and J 1 base; nucleotides not matched to a gene: 7. Germline V gives CDR1 SGHTA, CDR2 FQGNSA. The CDR3 sequence is 16 residues long. The CDR3 sequence: CASSYWGRGGTDTQYF. The CDR3 DNA follows: TGTGCCAGCAGCTACTGGGGGCGGGGGGGCACAGATACGCAGTATTTT.

The chain links TRBV27 to TRBJ1-6; 8 bases fit TRBD1. Germline assignment: CDR1 MNHEY and CDR2 SMNVEV (reference sequence). V lost 5 bases and J lost 7; bases outside the gene matches: 7. The CDR3 sequence is 15 residues long. CDR3 protein: CASSVPGQVNSPLHF. As DNA, the CDR3 is TGTGCCAGCAGTGTACCGGGACAGGTCAATTCACCCCTCCACTTT.

The chain is built from TRBV3-1 (or the pseudogene TRBV3-2) and TRBJ1-1, with TRBD1 matching 8 bases. Germline V CDR1 and CDR2: LGHDT, YNNKEL (reference sequence). After removal of 5 bases from V and 4 bases from J, the junction contained 3 bases not matched to a gene. The CDR3 length is 13 residues. CDR3 sequence (DNA): TGTGCCAGCAGCAATACAGGGGGCACTGAAGCTTTCTTT. Protein product: CASSNTGGTEAFF.

This clone came up once. V is TRBV5-6 and J is TRBJ1-2; D gene uncertain. This CDR3 region has 14 residues. Germline V gene sequence: CDR1 SGHDT, CDR2 YYEEEE. V was pared by 0 bases and J by 3 bases, with 9 bases between. CDR3 in amino acids: CASSLVPEDYGYTF. CDR3 sequence (DNA): TGTGCCAGCAGCTTGGTGCCAGAGGACTATGGCTACACCTTC.

This chain connects TRBV19 to TRBJ1-1; no definite D call. V gave up 6 bases and J gave up 4 bases, with 15 bases separating them. CDR1 is LNHDA, CDR2 SQIVND, per germline (reference sequence). The CDR3 has 14 residues. The CDR3 DNA is TGTGCCAGTAGCCCCATCGAGGCGGCCACTGAAGCTTTCTTT. Its protein is CASSPIEAATEAFF.

The chain uses TRBV5-4 and TRBJ1-2; 10 bases map to TRBD1. The germline V gene encodes CDR1 SGHNT and CDR2 YYREEE (reference sequence). The CDR3 sequence is 14 residues long. J gave up 5 bases and V 4 bases, and 5 bases lay outside the gene matches. CDR3 sequence reads: CASSQGQGKYGYTF. In nucleotides, the CDR3 is TGTGCCAGCAGCCAGGGACAGGGGAAATATGGCTACACCTTC.